This TCR beta chain is from a study of spatial heterogeneity in lung cancer. Time point meaning: sample taken at primary tumor resection. This clonotype is large within its sample. Every TCR cDNA molecule bore its own unique molecular identifier. TCRdb re-derived calls from the 5' RACE reads in MiXCR, one entry per CDR3 protein. The top ten clones hold roughly 17% of a sample with over a thousand distinct CDR3 sequences, approximately 14% of them seen once. V gave up 5 bases and J gave up 4 bases, with 17 bases separating them. The germline V gene encodes CDR1 MNHEY and CDR2 SMNVEV (reference sequence). CDR3 length: 15 amino acids.

This clonotype was sampled from a male donor with early-stage non-small cell lung cancer. Sequenced material: normal lung tissue next to the tumor, taken at surgery. The J gene is TRBJ1-2, the V gene TRBV27; weak D call: TRBD1 (5 bases). The CDR3 sequence: CASSPFIPGTYGYTF. CDR3 coding DNA: TGTGCCAGCAGTCCTTTTATTCCCGGGACCTATGGCTACACCTTC.